The source of this TCR beta chain is a study of blood T cell repertoires in COVID-19. Overall study context: The United States, Italy and Spain provided the acute and convalescent COVID-19 samples.

V lost 5 bases and J lost 9, with 14 bases in between. The CDR3 sequence is 13 residues long. TCRdb's table, derived via immunoSEQ multiplex PCR, lists solely in-frame clones and lacks some. The sample shows under 90,000 clones, about 70% of them seen only once. The sequence derives from a man aged 50-59 years with active or convalescent COVID-19. The chain recombines TRBV12-3 or TRBV12-4 with TRBJ2-1; unclear D gene. Sequenced material: peripheral blood. The CDR3 spells CASSLPPSGEQFF. For the CDR3, the DNA is TGTGCCAGCAGTCTCCCTCCCTCGGGTGAGCAGTTCTTC.